A single sample gave rise to the 21 T cell receptor beta chains below, sequenced in a study of beta chain features in type 1 diabetes. Study-wide results and limits: Among all four CD4+ subsets, Type 1 diabetes patients had TCRB CDR3s that were moderately but significantly shorter.

These receptors lack a known antigen. Sequenced material consisted of expressed TCRB transcripts (all of the isolated RNA was reverse transcribed). Here immunoSEQ multiplex PCR was the method, and the copy in TCRdb shows in-frame clones only, minus some. The table records about 180,000 clones, approximately 7.8% of them present only once. The specimen sequenced was central memory CD4+ T cells from blood. The source of these receptors is a woman in her thirties or forties with type 1 diabetes.

This clone was detected a few times. This chain uses TRBV27 with TRBJ2-7; tentative D call: TRBD2 (5 bases). CDR3 size: 15 residues. Between the trimmed V and J ends, which lost 5 bases and 3 bases, there was a span of 17 bases. Germline V CDR1 and CDR2: MNHEY, SMNVEV (reference sequence). The CDR3 here is CASSRAWTVDYEQYF. CDR3 nucleotide sequence: TGTGCCAGCAGTCGCGCATGGACTGTAGACTACGAGCAGTACTTC.

V and J are TRBV28 and TRBJ2-7, with D maybe TRBD2 (7 bases). Germline V gene lookup returns CDR1 MDHEN and CDR2 SYDVKM. With 6 bases removed from V and 3 bases from J, the gap between germline ends came to 15 bases. The CDR3 loop spans 14 amino acids. The CDR3 coding sequence is TGTGCCAGCAGCCGCGTGGGGGGGCACTACGAGCAGTACTTC. Protein product: CASSRVGGHYEQYF.

This clone was picked up a small number of times. Other DNA sequences in this sample translate to the same CDR3. The chain uses TRBV7-9 and TRBJ2-3, with D hard to call. The germline CDR1 and CDR2 sequences are SEHNR and FQNEAQ (reference sequence). The CDR3 has 13 residues. Trimming pared 5 bases from V and 0 bases from J, leaving 6 bases between. The CDR3 DNA reads TGTGCCAGCAGCCCTAGTAGCACAGATACGCAGTATTTT. Its protein product is CASSPSSTDTQYF.

In this sample, this clone turned up many times. The chain combines TRBV29-1 with TRBJ1-1; 7 bases are a match to TRBD1. The ends lost 5 bases at V and 4 bases at J; junction bases unmatched: 4. Germline V gene data show CDR1 as SQVTM and CDR2 as ANQGSEA. The CDR3 runs 12 residues. The CDR3 nucleotides are TGCAGCGTTACCTCAGGGGGCACTGAAGCTTTCTTT. Translation gives CSVTSGGTEAFF.

This clone was seen more than once but under ten times. V usage is TRBV7-2 and J usage is TRBJ1-5; TRBD1 is a possible D gene (6 bases). Trimming cost V 5 bases and J 10 bases, with 15 bases left between them. Germline lookup yields CDR1 SGHTA and CDR2 FQGNSA. The CDR3 sequence is 13 residues long. In DNA form, the CDR3 reads TGTGCCAGCAGCCAGGACAGTTTCAACCCCCAGCATTTT. Protein product: CASSQDSFNPQHF. The full variable domain, in which reference TRBV7-2 and TRBJ1-5 provide the parts outside the CDR3, is GAGVSQSPSNKVTEKGKDVELRCDPISGHTALYWYRQSLGQGLEFLIYFQGNSAPDKSGLPSDRFSAERTGGSVSTLTIQRTQQEDSAVYLCASSQDSFNPQHFGDGTRLSIL.

J is TRBJ2-4 and V is TRBV19; 7 bases agree with TRBD1. Germline V gene sequence: CDR1 LNHDA, CDR2 SQIVND (reference sequence). The CDR3 spans 13 residues. With V trimmed by 6 bases and J by 3 bases, 2 bases remained unmatched. The CDR3 DNA reads as TGTGCCAGTAGGGCAGGGGGCAAAAACATTCAGTACTTC. This translates into CASRAGGKNIQYF.

This clone has just a few counts. The V gene is TRBV29-1, the J gene TRBJ2-5; a possible D gene is TRBD1 (5 bases). Germline V CDR1 and CDR2: SQVTM, ANQGSEA. The CDR3 has 13 amino acids. Trimming stripped 4 bases from V and 5 bases from J, with 14 bases between. This chain's CDR3 is CSVGQSSGETQYF. The CDR3 region has the DNA TGCAGCGTTGGACAGTCCTCTGGCGAGACCCAGTACTTC.

This chain uses TRBV4-1 with TRBJ2-5, with TRBD1 matching 9 bases. Germline values: CDR1 MGHRA, CDR2 YSYEKL. The CDR3 has 15 residues. V trimming: 5 bases; J trimming: 2 bases; junction bases outside the gene matches: 6. The CDR3 DNA is TGCGCCAGCAGCTTCTCCGGGACAGGGCAAGAGACCCAGTACTTC. Its protein is CASSFSGTGQETQYF.

The chain combines TRBV7-9 with TRBJ1-5; TRBD1 agrees at 9 bases. Germline V gives CDR1 SEHNR, CDR2 FQNEAQ (reference sequence). Losses at the gene ends were 4 bases for V and 1 base for J; bases not matched to a gene: 11. This CDR3 spans 18 amino acids. The CDR3 bases are TGTGCCAGCAGCTCTCCCCCGGGACAGGGTACGAGCAATCAGCCCCAGCATTTT. It encodes CASSSPPGQGTSNQPQHF.

The sample holds a few counts of this clone. The rearrangement joins TRBV7-2 to TRBJ2-7, with 9 bases lining up with TRBD1. The CDR3 is 14 residues long. V shed 3 bases and J 7 bases; nucleotides not matched to a gene: 7. CDR1 SGHTA and CDR2 FQGNSA come from the germline V gene. For the CDR3, the DNA is TGTGCCAGCAGCTTTAACAGGGGGCTGGGGGAGCAGTACTTC. This codes for CASSFNRGLGEQYF.

V is TRBV10-3 and J is TRBJ1-5; TRBD1 matches at 10 bases. Losses at the gene ends were 6 bases for V and 4 bases for J; bases not matched to a gene: 3. Germline loops: CDR1 ENHRY, CDR2 SYGVKD. The CDR3 has 14 amino acids. CDR3 amino acids: CAIRGTGDNQPQHF. The CDR3 region has the DNA TGTGCCATCAGGGGGACAGGGGATAATCAGCCCCAGCATTTT.

The chain uses TRBV4-3 and TRBJ2-7, with 12 bases identical to TRBD1. J was trimmed by 1 base and V by 0 bases; bases with no gene match: 7. CDR1 is LGHNA and CDR2 is YSLEER in the germline V gene. This CDR3 region has 18 residues. This CDR3 reads CASSQDILGQGASYEQYF. In nucleotides, the CDR3 is TGCGCCAGCAGCCAAGATATCTTGGGACAGGGGGCTTCCTACGAGCAGTACTTC.

The chain joins TRBV28 to TRBJ2-7, with TRBD2 matching over 7 bases. The CDR3 is 13 amino acids. Germline lookup yields CDR1 MDHEN and CDR2 SYDVKM. Losses at the gene ends were 11 bases for V and 2 bases for J; bases not matched to a gene: 9. The CDR3 sequence: CAHQPSGTYEQYF. The CDR3 DNA follows: TGTGCCCACCAACCTAGCGGAACCTACGAGCAGTACTTC.

The chain joins TRBV29-1 to TRBJ1-2, with D perhaps matching TRBD1 (6 bases). The CDR3 covers 14 residues. CDR1 is SQVTM and CDR2 is ANQGSEA in the germline V gene. V lost 1 base and J 4 bases, leaving 13 bases between the germline ends. DNA for the CDR3: TGCAGCGTTGAAGTTAACAGGGCGTCCTATGGCTACACCTTC. Its protein product is CSVEVNRASYGYTF. Full variable domain (remainder filled in from reference TRBV29-1 and TRBJ1-2): SAVISQKPSRDICQRGTSLTIQCQVDSQVTMMFWYRQQPGQSLTLIATANQGSEATYESGFVIDKFPISRPNLTFSTLTVSNMSPEDSSIYLCSVEVNRASYGYTFGSGTRLTVV.

This clone was found a few times. V gene TRBV5-1 combines with J gene TRBJ1-4, with 8 bases aligning to TRBD1. Per germline, CDR1 SGHRS and CDR2 YFSETQ. The CDR3 sequence is 18 residues long. V trimming: 1 base; J trimming: 0 bases; junction bases outside the gene matches: 8. For the CDR3, the DNA is TGCGCCAGCAGCTTGCTGGCAGGGGGCGCAGCAACTAATGAAAAACTGTTTTTT. It yields the protein CASSLLAGGAATNEKLFF.

This clone was found a few times. V gene TRBV7-2 combines with J gene TRBJ1-1, with no clear D. Germline values: CDR1 SGHTA, CDR2 FQGNSA. Trimming pared 1 base from V and 3 bases from J, leaving 12 bases between. The CDR3 sequence is 15 residues long. Written as DNA, the CDR3 is TGTGCCAGCAGCTTAGACAGCCTGGCATACACTGAAGCTTTCTTT. Its translation is CASSLDSLAYTEAFF.

The sample holds a few counts of this clone. The rearrangement joins TRBV2 to TRBJ2-2, with a tentative D call TRBD2 (5 bases). The CDR3 extends over 15 amino acids. Trimming pared 5 bases from V and 2 bases from J, leaving 12 bases between. Germline V CDR1 and CDR2: SNHLY, FYNNEI. For the CDR3, the DNA is TGTGCCAGCAGTTATGAGCGACTAAACACCGGGGAGCTGTTTTTT. It specifies CASSYERLNTGELFF.

The V and J genes are TRBV29-1 and TRBJ1-2, with D possibly TRBD1 on 5 matching bases. The V end lost 6 bases, the J end lost 3 bases, and 11 bases lay between the germline ends. Germline V gene lookup returns CDR1 SQVTM and CDR2 ANQGSEA. The CDR3 is made up of 12 amino acids. This CDR3 is CSVDTLDYGYTF. Here the CDR3 DNA reads TGCAGCGTGGACACTTTAGACTATGGCTACACCTTC. Looking up the rest from reference TRBV29-1 and TRBJ1-2 gives the full variable domain: SAVISQKPSRDICQRGTSLTIQCQVDSQVTMMFWYRQQPGQSLTLIATANQGSEATYESGFVIDKFPISRPNLTFSTLTVSNMSPEDSSIYLCSVDTLDYGYTFGSGTRLTVV.

This clone was detected many times. The rearrangement uses TRBV29-1 and TRBJ2-1, with D hard to call. CDR3 length equals 13 residues. V lost 7 bases, J lost 0 bases, and 10 bases lay in between. CDR1 is SQVTM, CDR2 ANQGSEA, per germline. DNA of the CDR3: TGCAGCGGTTTGGCAGACTCCTACAATGAGCAGTTCTTC. Amino acids: CSGLADSYNEQFF.

The V gene is TRBV18, the J gene TRBJ1-5; D gene uncertain. V shed 3 bases and J shed 0 bases, with 3 bases lying between them. Germline V gives CDR1 KGHSH, CDR2 LQKENI. This CDR3 contains 13 residues. CDR3 amino acids: CASSPYSNQPQHF. In DNA, the CDR3 is TGTGCCAGCTCACCCTATAGCAATCAGCCCCAGCATTTT.

The chain carries TRBV7-2 and TRBJ2-2; maybe TRBD2 (6 bases). The V and J ends lost 0 bases and 2 bases respectively, with 10 bases between them. This CDR3 is 16 amino acids long. The germline CDR1 and CDR2 sequences are SGHTA and FQGNSA. Here the CDR3 DNA reads TGTGCCAGCAGCTTAGCTCGGGCGGGAAACACCGGGGAGCTGTTTTTT. Protein sequence: CASSLARAGNTGELFF.